The 6 T cell receptor beta chains below come from one sample, sequenced in a study of chemoradiotherapy in HPV16-positive cancers. Using immunoSEQ multiplex PCR, the repertoire was profiled, and TCRdb retains in-frame clones only, with some absent. The sample contains about 53,000 clones, roughly nine tenths of which appear only once. The sample in question was blood, obtained from a patient who underwent chemoradiotherapy. The receptors stem from a human donor with HPV-associated anogenital cancer.

This chain uses TRBV13 with TRBJ1-3, with TRBD1 matching 8 bases. Germline-derived CDR1 and CDR2 are PRHDT and FYEKMQ (reference sequence). V shed 4 bases, J shed 0 bases, and the junction held 5 bases outside the gene matches. The CDR3 is 16 residues long. In DNA form, the CDR3 reads TGTGCCAGCAGCTATGGGACAGGCGACTCTGGAAACACCATATATTTT. Translation: CASSYGTGDSGNTIYF.

About this clone itself: Different DNA sequences within this sample yield the same CDR3. The chain joins TRBV4-3 to TRBJ2-3; either TRBD1 or TRBD2 may supply D (7 bases each). There are 18 residues in the CDR3. Between the trimmed V and J ends, which lost 0 bases and 1 base, there was a span of 17 bases. Germline loops: CDR1 LGHNA, CDR2 YSLEER. This CDR3 reads CASSQDGGGGGGTDTQYF. In DNA form, the CDR3 reads TGCGCCAGCAGCCAAGACGGTGGGGGAGGGGGCGGCACAGATACGCAGTATTTT.

The gene calls are TRBV7-2 and TRBJ1-1; D may be TRBD1 (6 bases). Germline CDR1 is SGHTA and CDR2 is FQGNSA. The V end lost 7 bases, the J end lost 1 base, and 13 bases lay between the germline ends. CDR3 size: 14 residues. This chain's CDR3 is CASKQQGPNTEAFF. The CDR3 nucleotides are TGTGCCAGCAAACAACAGGGCCCGAACACTGAAGCTTTCTTT.

This rearrangement joins TRBV5-6 to TRBJ1-2, with D hard to call. Per the germline V gene, CDR1 is SGHDT and CDR2 is YYEEEE. Trimming stripped 1 base from V and 2 bases from J, with 9 bases between. The CDR3 totals 14 residues. The CDR3 DNA sequence: TGTGCCAGCAGCTTGTGGTGGGGAAACTATGGCTACACCTTC. It translates to CASSLWWGNYGYTF.

V usage is TRBV30 and J usage is TRBJ1-5, with D perhaps TRBD1 (5 bases). This CDR3 contains 13 residues. The V end lost 5 bases, the J end lost 3 bases, and 11 bases lay between the germline ends. Germline V gene sequence: CDR1 GTSNPN, CDR2 SVGIG (reference sequence). CDR3 sequence (DNA): TGTGCCTGGGGGGGGTCCTTCAATCAGCCCCAGCATTTT. Protein product: CAWGGSFNQPQHF.

The chain's CDR3 is CASSEGSGGQDTQYF. CDR3 in DNA: TGTGCCAGCAGTGAAGGGTCAGGGGGCCAAGATACGCAGTATTTT. The genes are TRBV6-1 and TRBJ2-3; 8 nucleotides match TRBD1. The germline CDR1 and CDR2 sequences are MNHNS and SASEGT. CDR3 length equals 15 residues. Trimming cost V 1 base and J 5 bases; bases outside gene matches: 5.